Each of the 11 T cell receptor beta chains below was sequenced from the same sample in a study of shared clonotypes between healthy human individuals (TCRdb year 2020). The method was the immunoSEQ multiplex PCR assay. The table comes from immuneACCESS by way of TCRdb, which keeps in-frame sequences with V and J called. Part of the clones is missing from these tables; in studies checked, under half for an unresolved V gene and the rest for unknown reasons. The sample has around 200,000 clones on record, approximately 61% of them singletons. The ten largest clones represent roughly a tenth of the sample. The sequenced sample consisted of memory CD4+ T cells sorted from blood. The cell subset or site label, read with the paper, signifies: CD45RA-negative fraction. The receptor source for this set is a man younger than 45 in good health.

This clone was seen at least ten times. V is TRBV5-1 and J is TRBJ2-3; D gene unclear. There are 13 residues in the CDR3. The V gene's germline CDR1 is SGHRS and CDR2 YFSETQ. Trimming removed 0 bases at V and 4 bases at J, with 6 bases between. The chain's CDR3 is CASSLGAADTQYF. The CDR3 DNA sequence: TGCGCCAGCAGCTTGGGGGCGGCAGATACGCAGTATTTT.

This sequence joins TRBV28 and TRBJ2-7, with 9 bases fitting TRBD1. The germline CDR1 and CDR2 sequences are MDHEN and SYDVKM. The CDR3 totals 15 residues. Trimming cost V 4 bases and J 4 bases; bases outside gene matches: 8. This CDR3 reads CASSSAGTGLYEQYF. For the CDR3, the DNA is TGTGCCAGCAGTTCCGCCGGGACAGGGCTATACGAGCAGTACTTC.

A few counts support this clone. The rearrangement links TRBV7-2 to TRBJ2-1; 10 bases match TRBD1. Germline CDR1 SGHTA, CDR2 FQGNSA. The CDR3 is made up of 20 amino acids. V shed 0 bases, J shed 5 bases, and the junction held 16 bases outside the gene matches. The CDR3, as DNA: TGTGCCAGCAGCTTAGCGCGGGGGACAGGGGCCCTTCGAGCAGACAATGAGCAGTTCTTC. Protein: CASSLARGTGALRADNEQFF.

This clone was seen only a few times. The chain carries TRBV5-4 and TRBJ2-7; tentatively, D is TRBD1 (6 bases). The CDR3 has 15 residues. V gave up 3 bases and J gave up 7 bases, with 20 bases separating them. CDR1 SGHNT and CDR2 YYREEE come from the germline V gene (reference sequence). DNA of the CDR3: TGTGCCAGCAGCTCGACAGGCCTACAGTCAGGAGAGCAGTACTTC. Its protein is CASSSTGLQSGEQYF.

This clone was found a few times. The CDR3 sequence: CASSLAGLNTQYF. The CDR3, as DNA: TGTGCCAGCAGCTTAGCGGGACTCAATACGCAGTATTTT. This chain links TRBV7-2 with TRBJ2-3; maybe TRBD2 (6 bases). CDR1 is SGHTA and CDR2 is FQGNSA in the germline V gene. Trimming shortened V by 0 bases and J by 7 bases, and 8 bases separated the two germline ends. The CDR3 spans 13 residues.

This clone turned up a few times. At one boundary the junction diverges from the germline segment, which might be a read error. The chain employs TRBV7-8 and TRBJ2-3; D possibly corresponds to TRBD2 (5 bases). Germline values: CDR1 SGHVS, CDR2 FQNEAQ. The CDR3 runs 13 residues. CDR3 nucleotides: TGTGCCAGCAGCCTAGCCCTTCGAGATACGCAGTATTTT. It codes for CASSLALRDTQYF. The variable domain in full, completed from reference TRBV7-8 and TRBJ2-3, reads GAGVSQSPRYKVAKRGQDVALRCDPISGHVSLFWYQQALGQGPEFLTYFQNEAQLDKSGLPSDRFFAERPEGSVSTLKIQRTQQEDSAVYLCASSLALRDTQYFGPGTRLTVL.

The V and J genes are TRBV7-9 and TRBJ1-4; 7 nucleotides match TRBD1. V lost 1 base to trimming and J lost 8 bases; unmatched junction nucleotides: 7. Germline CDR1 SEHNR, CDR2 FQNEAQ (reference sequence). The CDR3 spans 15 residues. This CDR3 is CASSLGTGAEEKLFF. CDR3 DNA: TGTGCCAGCAGCTTAGGAACAGGGGCGGAAGAAAAACTGTTTTTT.

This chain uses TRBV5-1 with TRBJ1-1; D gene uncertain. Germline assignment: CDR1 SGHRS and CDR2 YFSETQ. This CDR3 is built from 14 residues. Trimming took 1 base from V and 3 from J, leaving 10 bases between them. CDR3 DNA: TGCGCCAGCAGCTTGCGTCGTTTGGACACTGAAGCTTTCTTT. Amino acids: CASSLRRLDTEAFF.

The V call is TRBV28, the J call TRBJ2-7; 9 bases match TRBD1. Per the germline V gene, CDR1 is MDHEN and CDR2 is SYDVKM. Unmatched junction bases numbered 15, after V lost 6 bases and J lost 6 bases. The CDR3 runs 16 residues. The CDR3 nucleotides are TGTGCCAGCAGGGGACCGGGACAGGGCCGAGGGGGCGAGCAGTACTTC. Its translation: CASRGPGQGRGGEQYF.

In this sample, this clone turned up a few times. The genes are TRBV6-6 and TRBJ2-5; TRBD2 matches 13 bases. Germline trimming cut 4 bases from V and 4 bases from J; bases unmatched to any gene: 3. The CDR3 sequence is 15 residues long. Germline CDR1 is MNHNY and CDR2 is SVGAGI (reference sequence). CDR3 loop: CASSLGLAGTETQYF. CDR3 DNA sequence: TGTGCCAGCAGTTTGGGACTAGCGGGAACAGAGACCCAGTACTTC.

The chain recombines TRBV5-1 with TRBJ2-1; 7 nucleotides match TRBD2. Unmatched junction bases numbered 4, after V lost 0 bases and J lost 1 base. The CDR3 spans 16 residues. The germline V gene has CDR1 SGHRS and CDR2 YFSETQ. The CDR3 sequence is CASSLVGSGSYNEQFF. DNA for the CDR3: TGCGCCAGCAGCTTGGTCGGTAGCGGGTCCTACAATGAGCAGTTCTTC.